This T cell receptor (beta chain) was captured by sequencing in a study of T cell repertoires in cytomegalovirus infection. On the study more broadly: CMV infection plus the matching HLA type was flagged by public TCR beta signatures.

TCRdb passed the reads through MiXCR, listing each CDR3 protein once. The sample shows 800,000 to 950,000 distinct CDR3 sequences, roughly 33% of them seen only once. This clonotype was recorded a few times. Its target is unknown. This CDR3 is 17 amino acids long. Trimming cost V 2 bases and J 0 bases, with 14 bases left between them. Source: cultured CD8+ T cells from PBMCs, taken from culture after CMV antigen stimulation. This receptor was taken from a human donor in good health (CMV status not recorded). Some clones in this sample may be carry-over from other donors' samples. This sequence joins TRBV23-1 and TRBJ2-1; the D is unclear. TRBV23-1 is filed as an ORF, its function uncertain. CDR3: CASSQLLGRYSYNEQFF. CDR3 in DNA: TGCGCCAGCAGTCAACTCTTAGGACGGTACTCCTACAATGAGCAGTTCTTC.